This is a list of T cell receptor beta chains from one sample in a study of cytomegalovirus exposure and HLA in healthy donors. Profiled with immunoSEQ multiplex PCR; TCRdb holds only in-frame clones, not every one. The sample has roughly 88,000 clones, and its top ten clones hold over 15%. Sequenced: PBMCs. The receptor set was obtained from a man aged 50 or older in good health and CMV-seropositive. Each CDR3 is given with its conserved first and last residue. Fields, in order: V gene, D gene, J gene, CDR3 DNA, CDR3 protein. The D gene is left open where the match is weak.

>TRBV5-1|-|TRBJ2-3
TGCGCCAGCAGCTTGGGCCCCACAACCTCCACAGATACGCAGTATTTT
CASSLGPTTSTDTQYF
>TRBV2|TRBD1|TRBJ1-5
TGTGCCAGCAGTGAGGAAGTGACAGGGGTTCAGCCCCAGCATTTT
CASSEEVTGVQPQHF
>TRBV6-5|-|TRBJ1-1
TGTGCCAGCAGTTACTTCGGGTCCACCGAAGCTTTCTTT
CASSYFGSTEAFF
>TRBV2|TRBD1|TRBJ2-4
TGTGCCTGGGGCGGGACAGGGGGCACCAAAAACATTCAGTACTTC
CAWGGTGGTKNIQYF
>TRBV4-2|-|TRBJ2-1
TGTGCCAGCAGCCAACAGGACTCGTCGTACTACAATGAGCAGTTCTTC
CASSQQDSSYYNEQFF
>TRBV14|TRBD2|TRBJ2-1
TGTGCCAGCAGGGCGACTAGCGGGAGCGTTTTGGGGCAGTTCTTC
CASRATSGSVLGQFF
>TRBV5-1|TRBD1|TRBJ1-1
TGCGCCAGCAGCCGGGACAGATTTGAAGCTTTCTTT
CASSRDRFEAFF
>TRBV2|-|TRBJ1-6
TGTGCCAGCAAAAGCGCCACCTATTCACCCCTCCACTTT
CASKSATYSPLHF
>TRBV5-1|-|TRBJ2-5
TGCGCCAGCAGCTTAGGGACTTTCAGAGAGACCCAGTACTTC
CASSLGTFRETQYF
>TRBV2|-|TRBJ1-5
TGTGCCAGCAGTGAAGACTCTACCGGCAATCAGCCCCAGCATTTT
CASSEDSTGNQPQHF
>TRBV4-1|-|TRBJ2-1
TGCGCCAGCAGCCAAGGTGAGCCGTTCTACAATGAGCAGTTCTTC
CASSQGEPFYNEQFF
>TRBV30|-|TRBJ2-3
TGTGCCTGGAGTGGTTGGGAGGGCACAGATACGCAGTATTTT
CAWSGWEGTDTQYF
>TRBV25-1|-|TRBJ1-2
TGTGCCAGCAGTGACGGGGGAGGGGGTGACTATGGCTACACCTTC
CASSDGGGGDYGYTF
>TRBV30|TRBD1|TRBJ1-2
TGTGCCTGGAGTGCCGGGACAGGCTATGGCTACACCTTC
CAWSAGTGYGYTF
>TRBV12-5|-|TRBJ1-5
TGTGCTAGTAGCCCGCAGGGGAGCAATCAGCCCCAGCATTTT
CASSPQGSNQPQHF
>TRBV6-5|TRBD1|TRBJ2-7
TGTGCCAGCAGTTACTCCGCGACCGGGACAGCTTACGAGCAGTACTTC
CASSYSATGTAYEQYF
>TRBV27|-|TRBJ2-3
TGTGCCAGCAGTTTAAAGCGGGCTAGCACAGATACGCAGTATTTT
CASSLKRASTDTQYF
>TRBV29-1|TRBD1|TRBJ1-2
TGCAGCGTTCCTAGGCTCCAAACAGGGGGCATCTATGGCTACACCTTC
CSVPRLQTGGIYGYTF
>TRBV11-3|TRBD2|TRBJ2-3
TGTGCCAGCAGCTTAGGGCTAGCGGGAGGGCTCCGAGTCGATACGCAGTATTTT
CASSLGLAGGLRVDTQYF
>TRBV28|TRBD2|TRBJ2-2
TGTGCCAGCAGTGTCAGCGGGAGCCGGGAGCTGTTTTTT
CASSVSGSRELFF
>TRBV11-3|TRBD2|TRBJ2-2
TGTGCCAGCAGCCTAGCCCGCCGGCTAGCGGGAGACACCGGGGAGCTGTTTTTT
CASSLARRLAGDTGELFF
>TRBV12-5|-|TRBJ1-1
TGTGCTAGTGGTTCGTGGACAGACATGAACACTGAAGCTTTCTTT
CASGSWTDMNTEAFF
>TRBV19|-|TRBJ1-2
TGTGCCAGTAGTGTCAGGGTGACGAACTATGGCTACACCTTC
CASSVRVTNYGYTF
>TRBV7-9|TRBD2|TRBJ2-5
TGTGCCAGCAGCGTCGGGACTATCAAAGAGACCCAGTACTTC
CASSVGTIKETQYF
>TRBV18|TRBD2|TRBJ2-1
TGTGCCAGCTCCCTCCGGGGACTAGCGGACAATGAGCAGTTCTTC
CASSLRGLADNEQFF
>TRBV5-8|TRBD1|TRBJ2-5
TGTGCCAGCAGCATGGGACAGGGTGGAGAGACCCAGTACTTC
CASSMGQGGETQYF
>TRBV29-1|-|TRBJ2-2
TGCAGCGCTTCGGGAGAAACCGGGGAGCTGTTTTTT
CSASGETGELFF
>TRBV28|-|TRBJ1-1
TGTGCCAGCCAGGACAGATTGAACACTGAAGCTTTCTTT
CASQDRLNTEAFF
>TRBV11-3|TRBD1|TRBJ1-2
TGTGCCAGCAGCTTTCGACAGGGGGCTTATGGCTACACCTTC
CASSFRQGAYGYTF
>TRBV6-1|-|TRBJ2-7
TGTGCCAGCAGTGACAACTACGAGCAGTACTTC
CASSDNYEQYF
>TRBV7-2|TRBD1|TRBJ2-7
TGTGCCAGCAGCCCGGGGACAGGGCGCTACGAGCAGTACTTC
CASSPGTGRYEQYF
>TRBV10-1|-|TRBJ1-4
TGCGCCAGCAGTGGCGTGAGTCCTAATGAAAAACTGTTTTTT
CASSGVSPNEKLFF
>TRBV5-6|TRBD1|TRBJ1-3
TGTGCCAGCAGCTTGGCCCAGGGGGCTTCCGGAAACACCATATATTTT
CASSLAQGASGNTIYF
>TRBV7-2|-|TRBJ1-2
TGTGCCAGCAGCTTAGTTCAGGGCTCCAACTATGGCTACACCTTC
CASSLVQGSNYGYTF
>TRBV12-5|TRBD1|TRBJ1-5
TGTGCTAGTGGTTTGTCGCGGGACAGGCGGTTGTATCAGCCCCAGCATTTT
CASGLSRDRRLYQPQHF
>TRBV16|-|TRBJ1-1
TGTGCCAGCAGCCAATCCGGTACTATAGGCCGCAGCACTGAAGCTTTCTTT
CASSQSGTIGRSTEAFF
>TRBV9|TRBD2|TRBJ2-1
TGTGCCAGCAGCGCCCCCGAGGGACTATCCTACAATGAGCAGTTCTTC
CASSAPEGLSYNEQFF
>TRBV11-1|TRBD2|TRBJ2-7
TGTGCCAGCAGCTTAGGTAAGTGGCTAGCGGGGACCTACGAGCAGTACTTC
CASSLGKWLAGTYEQYF
>TRBV6-5|-|TRBJ1-6
TGTGCCAGCAGTTACCAACCCTCGGGGGTGAATTCACCCCTCCACTTT
CASSYQPSGVNSPLHF
>TRBV7-9|TRBD2|TRBJ2-2
TGTGCCAGCCTGAGGACTAGCGGGAGCACCGGGGAGCTGTTTTTT
CASLRTSGSTGELFF